The T cell receptor beta chain under discussion was sequenced for a study of blood T cells in healthy people across ages. They isolated at least 7 million PBMCs from each sample. Study-level results: Any changes in expanded clonotypes were possibly confounded, as donor CMV status remained unknown. Researchers report that TCR beta diversity correlated strongly with naive T cell percentage.

V dropped 5 bases and J dropped 5 bases, with 10 bases sitting between them. CDR3 length: 13 residues. Comments on this clonotype: As yet, its antigen is unknown.

A sample-barcoded 5' primer and a J-beta primer mix were used in a second PCR of roughly 7 to 12 cycles. Through a template-switch adaptor with 12 random nucleotides, each cDNA molecule received a tag. Each CDR3 protein gets one entry after TCRdb re-called the 5' RACE reads with MiXCR. The sample consists of 1.5 million to 2 million distinct CDR3 sequences, roughly 28% of them appearing once. The receptor was derived from a woman in her 30s in good health. This chain links TRBV12-3 or TRBV12-4 with TRBJ1-5; a possible D gene is TRBD1 (6 bases). Sequences were obtained from blood. The CDR3 is CASSKQGYQPQHF. CDR3 DNA sequence: TGTGCCAGCAGTAAACAGGGTTATCAGCCCCAGCATTTT.